The entry that follows covers one T cell receptor beta chain sequence. This clone is termed medium-sized (0.01 to 0.1%). Its antigen is not yet known. No base qualities exist here, and no much larger clone lies one base off it. Additional DNA sequences in this sample encode the identical CDR3. This entry is derived from a study of PD-1 blockade in classical Hodgkin lymphoma (TCRdb year 2020). Background on the whole study: Nivolumab dosing was 3 mg/kg intravenously every 2 weeks, continuing until either disease progression or unacceptable toxicity. The study used CyTOF and TCR beta sequencing to define a peripheral blood immune signature of response to PD-1 blockade in classical Hodgkin lymphoma. Summary of the overall study and its limitations: Baseline TCR diversity was reported to be lower in newly diagnosed patients than in healthy donors and to be lower still in relapsed/refractory patients. Trial patients with a complete response had baseline diversity similar to that of newly diagnosed patients, while partial responders and progressors had significantly lower diversity. Patients starting nivolumab less than 1 year after ASCT had lower diversity and were excluded from later analyses to avoid confounding by immune reconstitution. A significant rise by C4D1 was seen in CD4+ but not CD8+ TCR diversity (p=0.0027 vs p=0.16), with the rise being most apparent in complete responders (p=0.02). Only a single clinical trial cohort was studied, and what caused the repertoire differences, possibly disease activity or prior therapy, remained undefined.

In the paper's terms, the time point label means: cycle 1 day 1 (C1D1), immediately before nivolumab initiation. All trial patients had relapsed after autologous stem cell transplantation, with cohorts A, B and C differing in prior brentuximab vedotin exposure. A total of roughly 60 patients with relapsed/refractory classical Hodgkin lymphoma made up the trial cohort, and each patient's best overall response was complete response, partial response or progressive disease. Trial patients were treated with single-agent nivolumab in the multi-cohort phase II CheckMate 205 trial. Best overall response was determined by an independent review committee according to the 2007 International Working Group response criteria. Trial PBMCs were collected just before the start of nivolumab (C1D1) and during therapy at cycle 2 day 1 and cycle 4 day 1. Peripheral blood was collected in 8 mL Vacutainer Cell Preparation Tubes, from which PBMCs were isolated by centrifugation and then cryopreserved.

Genomic DNA was extracted with the Qiagen DNeasy kit from unsorted PBMCs and from negatively selected CD4+ and CD8+ fractions. Amplification of TCR beta CDR3 regions was done by immunoSEQ multiplex PCR with primers that anneal to V and J segments. A synthetic immune receptor repertoire was used to minimize amplification bias, and any remaining bias was removed computationally after sequencing. The paper's data handling went like this. Custom Python scripts were used to quantify repertoire diversity as the Shannon entropy index. Unsorted, CD4+ and CD8+ repertoires were analyzed separately, except for combined analyses in which CD4+ and CD8+ sequences were merged in silico. Clonal expansion was defined as a frequency increase of at least 2-fold after treatment compared with C1D1, and clones undetected at baseline were assigned a pseudocount of 0.5. Clones with 0 or 1 copy at C1D1 were defined as singleton clones, while clones with 2 or more copies were defined as non-singleton clones. Clones expanded in unsorted samples were annotated as CD4+, CD8+ or unknown by matching protein sequences in sorted samples from the same patient. Wilcoxon tests on paired samples were used to test changes in diversity from C1D1 to C4D1. As stored in TCRdb, this immuneACCESS dataset retains in-frame rearrangements with V and J assigned. A fraction of the clones does not appear; measured against another copy, unresolved V genes explain less than half of the discrepancy, and the remainder lacks a known reason. That table gives V, J and clone size, and the DNA gave D and trimming. The sample has about 41,000 clones on record, roughly 80% of them singletons. About a fifth of the sample goes to the ten largest clones.

Spanning cysteine to phenylalanine, the CDR3 consists of 15 amino acids. Kept here is only the CDR3 DNA, which spans 45 bases and is read in frame from base 1. Trimming costs V 0 bases and J 1 base, and their ends lie 7 bases apart. Looking up the germline V gene yields CDR1 KGHSH and CDR2 LQKENI. The V gene is TRBV18 and the J gene is TRBJ1-5; perhaps TRBD1 is the D gene, with 5 bases matching. The sequences come from peripheral blood mononuclear cells (PBMCs), collected at baseline. The receptor comes from a human donor with classical Hodgkin lymphoma. CDR3 loop: CASSPPGGSNQPQHF. In nucleotides, the sequence is TGTGCCAGCTCACCACCTGGGGGAAGCAATCAGCCCCAGCATTTT.